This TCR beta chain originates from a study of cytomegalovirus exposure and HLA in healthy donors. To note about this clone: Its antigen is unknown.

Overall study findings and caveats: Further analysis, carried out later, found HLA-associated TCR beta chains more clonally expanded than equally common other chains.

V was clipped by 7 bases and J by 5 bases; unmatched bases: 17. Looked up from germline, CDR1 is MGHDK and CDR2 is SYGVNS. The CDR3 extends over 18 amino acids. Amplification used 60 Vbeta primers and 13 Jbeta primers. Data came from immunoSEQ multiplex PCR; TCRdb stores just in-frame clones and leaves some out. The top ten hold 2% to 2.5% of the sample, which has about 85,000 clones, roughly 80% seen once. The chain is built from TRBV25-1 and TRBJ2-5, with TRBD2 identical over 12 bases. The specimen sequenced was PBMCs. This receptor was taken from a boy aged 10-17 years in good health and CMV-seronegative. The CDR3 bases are TGTGCCAGCAATAACCGGAACCTAGCGGGAGGGGGAATGGAGACCCAGTACTTC. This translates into CASNNRNLAGGGMETQYF.